This T cell receptor (beta chain) was captured in a study of cytomegalovirus exposure and HLA in healthy donors (dated by TCRdb to about 2017). General notes on the study: An earlier analysis of about 560 of the donors reported 250 to 350 Gb of sequence data and around 110 million unique TCR beta sequences obtained from approximately 180 million T cells. An early release that covered roughly 600 HLA-typed donors contained around 330 gigabases of sequencing data and around 85 million unique TCR sequences. Of the 350 to 450 genotyped donors, 81% were placed in the genetic ancestry cluster associated with self-reported Caucasian donors. The study aimed to test whether signatures of past pathogen exposure could be identified by cataloging public T cell receptors. The study used immunosequencing to profile the T cell repertoires of 600 to 850 subjects and linked those repertoires to cytomegalovirus serostatus. A separate validation cohort of some 130 different subjects was used in addition to the approximately 700-subject first cohort. The study combined high-throughput TCR immunosequencing, statistical association of individual TCRs with disease status, and machine learning to predict cytomegalovirus infection status. A later analysis re-analyzed previously published TCR beta repertoires from roughly 690 donors and added high-resolution HLA genotyping to study TCR occurrence patterns. Rather than drawing on any new phenotypic data, the later analysis identified candidate immune exposures from TCR beta sequences and the way those sequences occurred across donors. In an earlier analysis of 550 to 700 of the donors, high-throughput TCR beta sequencing was used to judge whether each TCR beta V gene segment behaved as functional or pseudogenic. Donor age, sex, ethnicity and CMV serostatus were compiled alongside the repertoire data. A later genetic analysis took genome-wide SNP genotypes for about 60% of the roughly 670 donors and used that subset as a discovery cohort. All discovery cohort repertoires had been generated using a single sequencing platform. Class I and class II HLA loci were covered by the typing at four-digit resolution. The number of donors typed differed by locus, with 629-630 for A, B, C, DRB1 and DQB1, roughly 520 for DQA1, over 600 for DPA1, and some 450 for DPB1. Four or five DR-DQ haplotypes were treated as single units for association and clustering because of strong linkage in the cohort. Across about 380 genotyped donors of the cohort, an average of approximately 240,000 unique TCR beta nucleotide sequences per donor were sequenced, and 15% to 20% of those sequences were non-productive. Summary of the overall study and its limitations: Because counts were too low, some 17 rarely observed V segments, including chromosome 9 orphons, were excluded from the earlier analysis of about 500 of the donors. According to a later analysis, most CMV-associated TCR beta chains appeared to be HLA-restricted, and the HLA associations seemed to be driven largely by CMV exposure. Sequencing depth was assumed to be roughly uniform across donors in the presence/absence analyses, though that assumption may not hold. According to a later analysis, parvovirus B19, influenza, CMV and Epstein-Barr virus appeared linked to several top co-occurrence clusters. The authors suggested that the approach could potentially be extended to other disease states and immunological phenotypes. Most TCR sequences were observed very rarely across donors, whereas some public TCRs were present in many individuals. In a later genetic analysis, a missense DCLRE1C variant was associated with V-gene and J-gene trimming of TCR beta chains, and the association was replicated in an independent cohort. A cluster of highly shared sequence variants was judged likely to represent a technical artifact of the sequencing pipeline. Correlated functional status among segregating V segments might be attributable to linkage disequilibrium, but an unknown experimental factor could not be ruled out. The 87-base-pair reads could not distinguish some IMGT-functional V segments, including TRBV6-2 and TRBV6-3, so those segments were excluded. CMV serostatus was the only immune exposure information available for the cohort. A further reported finding was that TCR beta sequences accurately predicted the HLA-A and HLA-B alleles for most subjects in the first cohort. The study gave a list of about 150 TCR beta chains associated with cytomegalovirus. In both the original and validation cohorts, the classifier was reported to diagnose cytomegalovirus status with high specificity and sensitivity. Assigning TCR associations to individual alleles was difficult when HLA alleles, especially DR and DQ, strongly co-occurred. A later analysis found that HLA-associated TCR beta chains were more clonally expanded and had lower generation probabilities than equally common non-associated chains. In a later analysis, TCR association rates were found to vary across HLA loci, with the most associated TCRs seen for DRB1 alleles and the fewest for HLA-C alleles. A later genetic analysis reported fewer N-insertions in productive TCRs among donors in an Asian-associated ancestry cluster than the roughly 720-donor mean. At a false discovery rate of 0.05, a later analysis linked fewer than 20,000 TCR beta sequences to specific HLA alleles. The cohort was sequenced for TCR beta chains only, and without alpha or paired-chain data the features that could be detected were limited. In an earlier analysis of approximately 600 of the donors, most TCR beta V segments were observed in productive rearrangements about 87% or about 30% of the time, broadly matching IMGT annotations. Because HLA typing was missing for some donors at each locus, association tests included only the typed subset. In vitro tests confirmed that three of the cytomegalovirus-associated TCR beta chains recognize cytomegalovirus antigens.

After removal of 4 bases from V and 4 bases from J, the junction retains 10 bases not matched to a gene. Based on the germline V gene, the CDR1 and CDR2 sequences are SGDLS and YYNGEE. Including cysteine and phenylalanine, the CDR3 has 16 amino acids. The sequence is cut down to CDR3 DNA, 48 bases in frame from base 1. In total, 630 or so healthy bone marrow donors made up the cohort. All cohort members were sampled while nominally healthy, although unrecorded immune exposures were likely present. The donor tested CMV seronegative and was one of the 352 seronegative cohort members. Every donor gave a peripheral blood sample, and the peripheral blood mononuclear cells from that sample were used for TCR beta sequencing. Genomic DNA extraction from the blood cell samples was performed with the Qiagen DNeasy Blood Extraction Kit. The method behind the library was the immunoSEQ multiplex PCR assay. The multiplex PCR relied on a mix of 60 forward primers for TCR Vbeta segments and 13 reverse primers for TCR Jbeta segments. The CDR3 region of rearranged TCR beta genes was amplified from genomic DNA by a multiplex PCR assay. The Illumina HiSeq System was used to sequence the amplified TCR beta libraries as 87-base-pair reads. The original methods were these. A later analysis counted 75 million to 100 million unique TCR beta chains across the 666 repertoires, and some 11 million of these chains were shared by at least two donors. Raw reads were error-corrected and collapsed into unique sequences with a nearest-neighbor algorithm that merged closely related sequences to remove PCR and sequencing errors. CDR3 sequences were aligned to IMGT reference sequences to assign V, D and J gene segments. Each retained sequence needed at least a six-nucleotide match to both a V gene segment and a J gene segment. A rearrangement was called productive if the CDR3 had no stop codons and remained in frame with V and J, and every other rearrangement was called non-productive. Following IMGT convention, CDR3 was defined as the stretch from the second conserved V-encoded cysteine up to the conserved J-encoded phenylalanine. The earlier analysis of about 500 of the donors excluded sequences that lacked an unambiguous match to a single V gene segment. An earlier analysis of 587 of the donors classified V segments as functional when productive rearrangements were above 56.7% and as segregating when the standard deviation between donors was above 5%. A statistical classification framework was built to diagnose cytomegalovirus status from the catalog of TCR beta chain sequences. In a later analysis, TCR nucleotide sequences were compared against IMGT/GENE-DB human TR gene sequences so that V and J genes could be assigned. A later analysis assigned CDR3 sequences and most-parsimonious VDJ recombination scenarios with the TCRdist pipeline. In a later analysis, each TCR beta chain was defined by its CDR3 amino acid sequence together with its V-gene family, and reads without a unique V-gene family were excluded. As a way to deal with suspected cross-contamination and a sequencing artifact, a later analysis dropped more than 500 nucleotide sequences that were highly shared and had low generation probability. In a later analysis, a clonal expansion index for each public chain was calculated from normalized within-repertoire ranks of inferred template counts. In a later analysis, generation probabilities were computed using a VDJ recombination model fitted to out-of-frame rearrangements, and the results were checked against IGoR. In a later analysis, hypergeometric tests were used to score TCR-TCR, TCR-HLA and TCR-CMV co-occurrence, with a repertoire-size bias correction applied to TCR pairs. False discovery rates were estimated in a later analysis by permuting HLA or CMV assignments 20 times. In a later analysis, co-occurring TCRs were grouped with DBSCAN, and TCRdist sequence similarity was added when clustering was performed within HLA-allele-positive subsets. Repertoires with fewer than 30,000 or more than 120,000 public chains, plus five repertoires with anomalous nucleotide sharing, were excluded from co-occurrence clustering. Held by TCRdb, this immuneACCESS table contains in-frame sequences only and omits some clones. Under half of the omission traces to an unresolved V gene where checked; the cause of the rest is unknown. V, J and clone size reflect that table, while D and trimming were determined from the DNA. Recorded for this sample are roughly 200,000 clones; 73% of them occurred a single time. Roughly 1.9% of the sample is taken by the ten largest.

This clone was observed once. No cognate antigen has been identified for it. Per-base quality was not reported, and no clone a single base away is much larger than it. The sequence links TRBV9 to TRBJ1-2; 10 central bases correspond to TRBD1. The receptor's source is a woman under 40 in good health and CMV-seronegative. Sequenced: PBMCs. Here the CDR3 is given as CASSTRGQGDGYGYTF. The bases are TGTGCCAGCAGCACCCGAGGACAGGGGGACGGCTATGGCTACACCTTC.